This entry lists 27 T cell receptor beta chains sequenced from one sample in a study of blood T cell repertoires in COVID-19. Clones were read by immunoSEQ multiplex PCR, and TCRdb kept only the in-frame ones, dropping some. The data contain fewer than 350,000 clones, approximately 88% of them singletons. The sample taken for sequencing was PBMCs or T cells enriched from blood (not recorded which). The receptors here all came from a woman in her forties who had recovered from COVID-19.

The V call is TRBV6-2 or TRBV6-3, the J call TRBJ2-7, with 8 bases that match TRBD2. This CDR3 spans 15 amino acids. The V gene's germline CDR1 is MNHEY and CDR2 SVGEGT. V shed 0 bases and J 6 bases; nucleotides not matched to a gene: 7. The CDR3 loop reads CASSYSVAGLTEQYF. The CDR3 nucleotides are TGTGCCAGCAGTTACTCGGTAGCGGGACTCACCGAGCAGTACTTC.

The rearrangement links TRBV11-2 to TRBJ1-1; D call uncertain. This CDR3 region has 12 residues. Germline V gives CDR1 SGHAT, CDR2 FQNNGV. V gave up 1 base and J gave up 6 bases, with 6 bases separating them. CDR3 sequence (DNA): TGTGCCAGCAGCTTAGTCCCAGCTGAAGCTTTCTTT. Protein sequence: CASSLVPAEAFF.

There are a few counts of this clone. The genes are TRBV4-3 and TRBJ1-5, with D perhaps TRBD1 (6 bases). V lost 0 bases to trimming and J lost 2 bases, with 20 bases between them. Germline V gene sequence: CDR1 LGHNA, CDR2 YSLEER. The CDR3 has 19 residues. The CDR3 DNA reads TGCGCCAGCAGCCAAGATTTGGGCACAGGGTGGGGACGCAATCAGCCCCAGCATTTT. This gives the protein CASSQDLGTGWGRNQPQHF.

The chain carries TRBV11-2 and TRBJ1-4, with a tentative D call TRBD1 (5 bases). CDR1 is SGHAT, CDR2 FQNNGV, per germline. The CDR3 has 16 residues. Deletions cut 5 bases from V and 8 bases from J, with 21 bases between. The CDR3 here is CASSAFGGRAPEKLFF. The CDR3 nucleotides are TGTGCCAGCAGCGCGTTTGGTGGCAGGGCCCCCGAAAAACTGTTTTTT.

This rearrangement joins TRBV4-1 to TRBJ2-1; 13 nucleotides align to TRBD2. The CDR3 is 15 residues long. Germline assignment: CDR1 MGHRA and CDR2 YSYEKL. After removal of 4 bases from V and 8 bases from J, the junction contained 5 bases not matched to a gene. The CDR3 DNA follows: TGCGCCAGCAGCCGGACTAGCGGGAGCCCCGATGAGCAGTTCTTC. As protein: CASSRTSGSPDEQFF.

V gene TRBV9 combines with J gene TRBJ2-5, with 7 bases that match TRBD1. Germline CDR1 reads SGDLS; CDR2 reads YYNGEE. Germline trimming cut 2 bases from V and 4 bases from J; bases unmatched to any gene: 8. This CDR3 spans 15 amino acids. CDR3 DNA sequence: TGTGCCAGCAGCGTCATGACAGGGATCGGAGAGACCCAGTACTTC. This translates into CASSVMTGIGETQYF.

This clone was detected a few times. The rearrangement joins TRBV24-1 to TRBJ2-5, with unresolved D. Between the trimmed V and J ends, which lost 3 bases and 5 bases, there was a span of 9 bases. The CDR3 covers 13 residues. Per the germline V gene, CDR1 is KGHDR and CDR2 is SFDVKD. The CDR3 region is CATSDPPSETQYF. CDR3 coding DNA: TGTGCCACCAGTGATCCCCCAAGCGAGACCCAGTACTTC.

This chain uses TRBV27 with TRBJ1-6; D is unclear. The V gene lost 1 base and the J gene lost 0 bases, with 16 bases spanning the gap. The CDR3 length is 19 residues. CDR1 and CDR2 from the germline V gene are MNHEY and SMNVEV (reference sequence). CDR3 sequence (DNA): TGTGCCAGCAGTTTATTCTTCAGCGCCCAAAACTCCTATAATTCACCCCTCCACTTT. Translating gives CASSLFFSAQNSYNSPLHF.

This clone showed up just once. The chain employs TRBV18 and TRBJ1-2; 11 nucleotides line up with TRBD1. The junction had 5 bases not matched to a gene; V was cut back by 0 bases and J by 2 bases. CDR1 is KGHSH, CDR2 LQKENI, per germline. CDR3 length equals 17 residues. CDR3 region: CASSPPGQGVTNYGYTF. In DNA form, the CDR3 reads TGTGCCAGCTCACCACCGGGACAGGGGGTGACGAACTATGGCTACACCTTC. Filled out from reference TRBV18 and TRBJ1-2, the complete variable domain reads NAGVMQNPRHLVRRRGQEARLRCSPMKGHSHVYWYRQLPEEGLKFMVYLQKENIIDESGMPKERFSAEFPKEGPSILRIQQVVRGDSAAYFCASSPPGQGVTNYGYTFGSGTRLTVV.

DNA of the CDR3: TGTGCCAGCAGCTTGGGGCCTAGCGGGGGGACCAATGAGCAGTTCTTC. This encodes CASSLGPSGGTNEQFF. The chain joins TRBV7-2 to TRBJ2-1; 11 bases line up with TRBD2. Germline V gives CDR1 SGHTA, CDR2 FQGNSA. The CDR3 is made up of 16 amino acids. The junction had 7 bases not matched to a gene; V was cut back by 3 bases and J by 6 bases.

The rearrangement joins TRBV14 to TRBJ2-7; TRBD2 matches 10 bases. This CDR3 region has 20 residues. Per germline, CDR1 SGHDN and CDR2 FVKESK. Trimming took 4 bases from V and 3 from J; bases not matched to a gene: 21. The CDR3 coding sequence is TGTGCCAGCAGCCCACAATACGCTGGGGCAAGCGGGAGGGCCCGCTACGAGCAGTACTTC. Translated: CASSPQYAGASGRARYEQYF.

This sequence joins TRBV4-3 and TRBJ2-3; 7 bases fit TRBD2. The CDR3 has 17 amino acids. Germline trimming cut 2 bases from V and 1 base from J; bases unmatched to any gene: 9. The germline V gene encodes CDR1 LGHNA and CDR2 YSLEER. The CDR3 DNA reads as TGCGCCAGCAGCCAACAAGCGGCTCTAGCGGGCACAGATACGCAGTATTTT. Protein product: CASSQQAALAGTDTQYF.

This clone has just one count. The gene calls are TRBV7-3 and TRBJ2-2; 12 positions agree with TRBD2. The CDR3 totals 17 residues. V shed 4 bases and J 6 bases; nucleotides not matched to a gene: 9. Looked up from germline, CDR1 is SGHTA and CDR2 is FQGTGA. The CDR3 nucleotides are TGTGCCAGCAGCTCGACCGGACTAGCGGGGTTACCCGGGGAGCTGTTTTTT. This encodes CASSSTGLAGLPGELFF.

The chain joins TRBV3-1 (or the pseudogene TRBV3-2) to TRBJ1-1, with 9 bases lining up with TRBD1. CDR3 size: 17 residues. J gave up 1 base and V 4 bases, and 10 bases lay outside the gene matches. Germline V gives CDR1 LGHDT, CDR2 YNNKEL (reference sequence). Here the CDR3 reads CASSPTGGRLGNTEAFF. CDR3 DNA: TGTGCCAGCAGCCCTACAGGGGGCAGGCTCGGGAACACTGAAGCTTTCTTT.

The chain links TRBV11-2 to TRBJ2-1; 9 positions agree with TRBD1. The CDR3 has 19 amino acids. Germline V CDR1 and CDR2: SGHAT, FQNNGV. V shed 3 bases, J shed 2 bases, and the junction held 14 bases outside the gene matches. In DNA form, the CDR3 reads TGTGCCAGCAGCTTTGACTACATGTCCCGGGACAGGGCCTACAATGAGCAGTTCTTC. As protein: CASSFDYMSRDRAYNEQFF.

The chain joins TRBV30 to TRBJ2-1, with a tentative D call TRBD1 (6 bases). The length of the CDR3 is 17 residues. V shed 4 bases and J shed 1 base, with 20 bases lying between them. Germline CDR1 GTSNPN, CDR2 SVGIG (reference sequence). The CDR3 loop is CAWNLPGGPGSYNEQFF. CDR3 in DNA: TGTGCCTGGAACCTACCTGGGGGCCCGGGATCCTACAATGAGCAGTTCTTC.

There are a few counts of this clone. This chain links TRBV6-5 with TRBJ1-5, with D maybe TRBD1 (5 bases). Germline V gene sequence: CDR1 MNHEY, CDR2 SVGAGI. The CDR3 is made up of 15 amino acids. V lost 8 bases and J lost 0, with 14 bases in between. This CDR3 reads CASGAWRSSNQPQHF. DNA for the CDR3: TGTGCCAGCGGGGCGTGGCGAAGTAGCAATCAGCCCCAGCATTTT.

This clone was observed once. The V call is TRBV2, the J call TRBJ2-7, with a possible D match to TRBD2 (6 bases). Germline V gene data show CDR1 as SNHLY and CDR2 as FYNNEI. The CDR3 totals 13 residues. The V end was cut by 3 bases, the J end by 6 bases, with 12 bases between. The CDR3 coding sequence is TGTGCCAGCAGTGAGGGTTACGGGGGCGAGCAGTACTTC. Protein product: CASSEGYGGEQYF.

This clone turned up a few times. The chain combines TRBV7-3 with TRBJ2-2, with 7 positions matching TRBD2. Germline V gene sequence: CDR1 SGHTA, CDR2 FQGTGA. This CDR3 has 13 residues. The V gene end was trimmed by 5 bases and the J gene end by 6 bases; junction bases not matched to a gene: 3. The chain's CDR3 is CASSPGLAGELFF. CDR3 DNA sequence: TGTGCCAGCAGCCCTGGACTAGCCGGGGAGCTGTTTTTT.

This chain links TRBV28 with TRBJ1-3; D unclear. CDR1 MDHEN and CDR2 SYDVKM come from the germline V gene. V dropped 5 bases and J dropped 0 bases, with 11 bases sitting between them. The length of the CDR3 is 15 residues. CDR3 coding DNA: TGTGCCAGCAGTCCCCCCCCCGGCTCTGGAAACACCATATATTTT. This sequence encodes CASSPPPGSGNTIYF.

The chain carries TRBV25-1 and TRBJ2-7, with a weak D call TRBD2 (6 bases). V dropped 2 bases and J dropped 3 bases, with 14 bases sitting between them. This CDR3 region has 15 residues. Germline V gene data show CDR1 as MGHDK and CDR2 as SYGVNS. The CDR3 loop reads CASSEDPGGDYEQYF. As DNA, the CDR3 is TGTGCCAGCAGTGAAGACCCCGGGGGAGACTACGAGCAGTACTTC.

This chain connects TRBV5-1 to TRBJ2-2; D perhaps matches TRBD1 (5 bases). This CDR3 has 19 residues. Germline assignment: CDR1 SGHRS and CDR2 YFSETQ. V lost 0 bases to trimming and J lost 4 bases, with 22 bases between them. CDR3 coding DNA: TGCGCCAGCAGCTTGGTTGCAGGGCCCCACCCCCTAGGCACCGGGGAGCTGTTTTTT. Its translation is CASSLVAGPHPLGTGELFF.

The chain uses TRBV18 and TRBJ1-4, with TRBD1 identical over 9 bases. Germline values: CDR1 KGHSH, CDR2 LQKENI. J lost 5 bases, V lost 0 bases, and 1 base had no gene match. This CDR3 has 15 residues. The DNA of the CDR3 is TGTGCCAGCTCACCACCGACAGGGGGGAATGAAAAACTGTTTTTT. Translated, it gives CASSPPTGGNEKLFF.

V gene TRBV18 combines with J gene TRBJ2-1; TRBD2 is a possible D gene (5 bases). Trimming took 0 bases from V and 0 from J, leaving 12 bases between them. Germline-derived CDR1 and CDR2 are KGHSH and LQKENI. This CDR3 is built from 17 residues. CDR3: CASSPPGRPSSYNEQFF. Written as DNA, the CDR3 is TGTGCCAGCTCACCACCGGGGAGACCCAGCTCCTACAATGAGCAGTTCTTC.

This clone has only a few counts. This chain connects TRBV19 to TRBJ2-4; D is unclear. This CDR3 is built from 13 residues. Germline V gene data show CDR1 as LNHDA and CDR2 as SQIVND (reference sequence). V dropped 4 bases and J dropped 3 bases, with 7 bases sitting between them. CDR3 bases: TGTGCCAGTAGTACAGGCTACAAAAACATTCAGTACTTC. Amino acid sequence: CASSTGYKNIQYF.

V usage is TRBV6-5 and J usage is TRBJ2-3; 9 positions match TRBD1. The CDR3 consists of 14 residues. After removal of 2 bases from V and 6 bases from J, the junction contained 3 bases not matched to a gene. Looked up from germline, CDR1 is MNHEY and CDR2 is SVGAGI. CDR3 protein: CASSYRGTGDTQYF. CDR3 bases: TGTGCCAGCAGTTACAGGGGGACAGGGGATACGCAGTATTTT.

This chain joins TRBV19 and TRBJ1-5; 7 nucleotides line up with TRBD1. V lost 3 bases, J lost 3 bases, and 5 bases stayed unmatched. The CDR3 is made up of 15 amino acids. The germline gives CDR1 LNHDA, CDR2 SQIVND (reference sequence). The DNA for the CDR3 is TGTGCCAGTAGTATTGATAGGGGGCTCAATCAGCCCCAGCATTTT. It codes for CASSIDRGLNQPQHF.